This record concerns one T cell receptor beta chain sequence. No antigen is known for it. CDR3 length equals 18 residues. Germline V gene data show CDR1 as MNHEY and CDR2 as SVGEGT. The V and J ends lost 2 bases and 4 bases, in that order; junction bases with no gene match: 8. TCRdb re-called the 5' RACE reads with MiXCR, one entry per CDR3 protein. The sample yields a few hundred thousand distinct CDR3 sequences, approximately 10% seen once. The sample comes from a study of identical twins. Notes on the study in general: Sequences that were beta out-of-frame showed weaker excess twin sharing. The models gave estimates that fell short of the out-of-frame TCR alpha sharing seen in monozygotic twins.

All of the donors were Caucasians in good health. The data were also submitted as part of a second study, on yellow fever vaccine responses in identical twins.

Sequenced: PBMCs. This receptor was taken from a young woman in good health. J is TRBJ2-1 and V is TRBV6-2 or TRBV6-3, with 13 positions matching TRBD2. The CDR3 DNA follows: TGTGCCAGCAGTTACGGGACTGGACTAGCGGGGGTGTACAATGAGCAGTTCTTC. Translated: CASSYGTGLAGVYNEQFF.